This T cell receptor beta chain comes out of a study of shared clonotypes between healthy human individuals. Original data processing: ImmunoSEQ sequences covered only the junction and lacked quality scores; filtering therefore differed. Some clones are missing from TCRdb's copy, which holds only in-frame ones; the method was immunoSEQ multiplex PCR. That table is the source of V, J and clone size, and D and trimming were worked out from the DNA. The data hold about 2,500,000 clones, with more than 90% observed a single time. Remarks on this clone: The same CDR3 also results from other DNA sequences found in this sample.

The sequence was collected from a man younger than 35 in good health. The sample taken for sequencing was naive CD4+ T cells sorted from blood. The subset denotes: CD45RA+ positively selected.

Here the CDR3 reads CASSDRSYGYTF. CDR3 DNA sequence: TGTGCCAGCAGTGACAGGAGCTATGGCTACACCTTC. The chain employs TRBV2 and TRBJ1-2, with unresolved D. Trimming cost V 3 bases and J 4 bases, with 6 bases left between them. Germline V gives CDR1 SNHLY, CDR2 FYNNEI. The CDR3 length is 12 residues.